What follows are 14 T cell receptor beta chains derived from one specimen sequenced in a study of beta chain features in type 1 diabetes. Expressed TCRB transcripts were sequenced because the entire RNA isolate underwent reverse transcription. Generated by immunoSEQ multiplex PCR, the TCRdb table keeps only in-frame clones and is missing some. The sample contains a few hundred thousand clones, approximately 15% of which appear only once. Material for sequencing was naive CD4+ T cells from blood. These receptors were taken from a man aged 25 to 45 in good health.

This clone turned up a few times. V usage is TRBV6-5 and J usage is TRBJ1-3, with D perhaps TRBD1 (5 bases). Between the trimmed V and J ends, which lost 6 bases and 3 bases, there was a span of 12 bases. The CDR3 consists of 14 residues. Germline V gene lookup returns CDR1 MNHEY and CDR2 SVGAGI. In DNA form, the CDR3 reads TGTGCCAGCAGCGTGACAGTACTTGGAAACACCATATATTTT. Amino acid sequence: CASSVTVLGNTIYF.

Comments on this clone: A junction boundary mismatches the germline segment, possibly from a read error. CDR3 loop: CAWGAAPRFIF. The CDR3 bases are TGTGCCTGGGGAGCTGCCCCCCGGTTTATCTTC. The V gene is TRBV30, the J gene TRBJ2-1, with D unclear. The germline V gene has CDR1 GTSNPN and CDR2 SVGIG (reference sequence). CDR3 size: 11 residues.

In its sample, this clone was seen a few times. The chain has TRBV20-1 and TRBJ2-3; no clear D gene. CDR3 length equals 11 residues. Germline loops: CDR1 DFQATT, CDR2 SNEGSKA (reference sequence). The DNA for the CDR3 is TGCAGCGTCAGACTGCTTGATACGCAGTATTTT. Translation gives CSVRLLDTQYF.

V is TRBV6-6 and J is TRBJ2-6; tentative D call: TRBD1 (5 bases). This CDR3 contains 16 residues. CDR1 and CDR2 (germline): MNHNY, SVGAGI (reference sequence). V gave up 4 bases and J gave up 3 bases, with 13 bases separating them. CDR3 residues: CASSFLGALGANVLTF. The CDR3 DNA is TGTGCCAGCAGTTTTCTTGGGGCCCTTGGGGCCAACGTCCTGACTTTC.

The sample holds a few counts of this clone. The chain uses TRBV7-9 and TRBJ2-1; D gene ambiguous. CDR1 and CDR2 from the germline V gene are SEHNR and FQNEAQ (reference sequence). V lost 2 bases and J lost 9, with 11 bases in between. The CDR3 spans 13 residues. CDR3 region: CASSLPGVGEQFF. DNA for the CDR3: TGTGCCAGCAGCTTACCCGGAGTTGGTGAGCAGTTCTTC.

This clone has only a few counts. The gene calls are TRBV6-5 and TRBJ2-1, with D perhaps being TRBD1 or TRBD2 (6 bases each). V lost 9 bases to trimming and J lost 14 bases, with 17 bases between them. This CDR3 is built from 11 residues. Looked up from germline, CDR1 is MNHEY and CDR2 is SVGAGI. CDR3 in DNA: TGTGCCAGTTACGGGGGCCTCGGGGAGTTCTTC. The encoded protein is CASYGGLGEFF.

This chain uses TRBV7-9 with TRBJ2-1; D may be TRBD1 or TRBD2 (5 bases each). This CDR3 is built from 15 residues. Germline V gene lookup returns CDR1 SEHNR and CDR2 FQNEAQ (reference sequence). V lost 5 bases and J 0 bases, leaving 11 bases between the germline ends. The CDR3, as DNA: TGTGCCAGCAGCGCAGGGAGTTCCTCCTACAATGAGCAGTTCTTC. Translated: CASSAGSSSYNEQFF.

The CDR3 DNA is TGCGCCAGCAGCCAAGTCGGACGGTCGGGCTACACCTTC. Translating gives CASSQVGRSGYTF. The rearrangement links TRBV4-1 to TRBJ1-2; D gene uncertain. Trimming removed 1 base at V and 8 bases at J, with 11 bases between. This CDR3 region has 13 residues. From germline, CDR1 is MGHRA and CDR2 YSYEKL.

This clone has only a few counts. This chain uses TRBV14 with TRBJ2-5; a possible D gene is TRBD1 (5 bases). With 2 bases removed from V and 5 bases from J, the gap between germline ends came to 9 bases. The CDR3 sequence is 13 residues long. Germline lookup yields CDR1 SGHDN and CDR2 FVKESK. CDR3 sequence (DNA): TGTGCCAGCAGCCAAACAGGTGCGGAGACCCAGTACTTC. The encoded protein is CASSQTGAETQYF.

CDR3 nucleotides: TGCAGCGTTGGCAGAGTTGCTCAAGAGACCCAGTACTTC. Translated: CSVGRVAQETQYF. The chain has TRBV29-1 and TRBJ2-5; D is ambiguous. Trimming removed 4 bases at V and 2 bases at J, with 11 bases between. The CDR3 sequence is 13 residues long. The germline CDR1 and CDR2 sequences are SQVTM and ANQGSEA.

This clone was observed a few times. The chain links TRBV5-1 to TRBJ2-1; TRBD2 matches at 10 bases. Germline assignment: CDR1 SGHRS and CDR2 YFSETQ. V lost 0 bases to trimming and J lost 7 bases; unmatched junction nucleotides: 7. The CDR3 spans 16 residues. The CDR3 DNA is TGCGCCAGCAGCTTGGATGAGGCTAGCGGGGGTAATGAGCAGTTCTTC. The encoded protein is CASSLDEASGGNEQFF.

The sample holds a few counts of this clone. The chain couples TRBV19 to TRBJ2-1; TRBD2 agrees at 14 bases. Germline trimming cut 7 bases from V and 4 bases from J; bases unmatched to any gene: 9. CDR3 length: 17 amino acids. Germline V gives CDR1 LNHDA, CDR2 SQIVND (reference sequence). Here the CDR3 DNA reads TGTGCCAGTACCAAATTTGGGACTAGCGGGGGATACAATGAGCAGTTCTTC. It codes for CASTKFGTSGGYNEQFF.

This clone was observed a handful of times. The chain joins TRBV7-8 to TRBJ1-6; D possibly corresponds to TRBD1 (5 bases). Trimming left V 5 bases short and J 9 bases short, with 20 bases between. There are 16 residues in the CDR3. Per germline, CDR1 SGHVS and CDR2 FQNEAQ. The CDR3 here is CASSPSERGTRSPLHF. CDR3 DNA: TGTGCCAGCAGCCCCTCGGAAAGGGGCACGCGTTCACCCCTCCACTTT.

This clone came up once. CDR3 sequence reads: CASSPQVQAASPLHF. DNA of the CDR3: TGTGCCAGCAGCCCCCAGGTTCAAGCGGCTTCACCCCTCCACTTT. The V gene is TRBV9, the J gene TRBJ1-6; no clear D. The CDR3 contains 15 residues. V gave up 4 bases and J gave up 9 bases, with 17 bases separating them. CDR1 is SGDLS, CDR2 YYNGEE, per germline.